The sequence of this TCR beta chain was determined in a study of T cell responses to AZD1222 COVID-19 vaccine. With 1 base removed from V and 8 bases from J, the gap between germline ends came to 11 bases. Germline V gives CDR1 SGHDN, CDR2 FVKESK. The CDR3 has 13 amino acids. Using immunoSEQ multiplex PCR, the repertoire was profiled, and TCRdb retains in-frame clones only, with some absent. The top ten hold 1.1% of the sample, which has some 120,000 clones, roughly 90% seen once. The clonotype originates from an adult in good health. This chain joins TRBV14 and TRBJ1-2; D is unresolved. The material was peripheral blood, obtained on day 0 of AZD1222 vaccination. The CDR3 spells CASSQATGTGYTF. The CDR3 coding sequence is TGTGCCAGCAGCCAAGCAACGGGAACGGGCTACACCTTC.